This T cell receptor beta chain is from a study of T cell repertoires in cytomegalovirus infection. This clonotype has a count of ten or more. With 5 bases clipped from V and 6 bases from J, the junction kept 9 bases outside the gene matches. The CDR3 consists of 16 residues. TCRdb analysed the reads with MiXCR anew, one entry per CDR3 protein. The sample lists around 210,000 distinct CDR3 sequences, around 6.6% occurring once. The chain employs TRBV12-3 or TRBV12-4 and TRBJ1-6; 8 nucleotides agree with TRBD1. The sequencing input was PBMCs. The TCR comes from a human donor in good health (CMV status not recorded). Some clones in this sample may be carry-over from other donors' samples. Written as DNA, the CDR3 is TGTGCCAGCAGTACACAGGGGGGCGGGCGTAATTCACCCCTCCACTTT. Translating it yields CASSTQGGGRNSPLHF.